The 11 T cell receptor beta chains presented below share a single source sample, sequenced in a study of tumor and adjacent non-tumor tissue in lung cancer. RNA was extracted from bulk tissue without any cell sorting. This non-tumor lung sample came from over 3 cm beyond the tumor edge. TCRbeta libraries were built with three rounds of nested PCR, modified from ARM-PCR. TCRdb passed the multiplex PCR reads through MiXCR, listing each CDR3 protein once. The sample lists approximately 68,000 distinct CDR3 sequences, around 76% occurring once. Sequenced input: distant non-tumor lung tissue. The receptor set was obtained from a man between 60 and 75 years old with non-small cell lung cancer.

This clonotype appeared a few times. A much larger clone sits a single nucleotide away, making a read error possible. This rearrangement joins TRBV5-1 to TRBJ1-1, with D unresolved. Trimming shortened V by 4 bases and J by 1 base, and 14 bases separated the two germline ends. This CDR3 has 15 residues. Germline-derived CDR1 and CDR2 are SGHRS and YFSETQ. The CDR3 loop reads CASSISGMANTEAFF. The CDR3 coding sequence is TGCGCCAGCAGCATCTCCGGGATGGCGAACACTGAAGCTTTCTTT.

About this clonotype itself: Its ends do not fully match the called genes, so a read error is possible. V usage is TRBV13 and J usage is TRBJ2-6; D is unresolved. The CDR3 loop spans 18 amino acids. CDR1 is PRHDT and CDR2 is FYEKMQ in the germline V gene (reference sequence). The CDR3: CARSIRHGSGSGANVLTF. Written as DNA, the CDR3 is TGTGCCCGCAGCATACGACATGGGTCGGGCTCTGGGGCCAACGTCCTGACTTTC.

This chain uses TRBV6-2 or TRBV6-3 with TRBJ2-5; 8 positions match TRBD2. Trimming took 7 bases from V and 7 from J; bases not matched to a gene: 11. CDR3 length: 14 amino acids. From germline, CDR1 is MNHEY and CDR2 SVGEGT. Written as DNA, the CDR3 is TGTGCCAGCAACCAGCGGGAGCGGTCAGTGACCCAGTACTTC. The encoded protein is CASNQRERSVTQYF.

This clonotype was found many times. This may stem from a read error, because a much larger clone lies one nucleotide away. The final CDR3 position lacks the conserved phenylalanine or tryptophan, pointing to a likely read error. V and J are TRBV11-2 and TRBJ2-7; D is perhaps TRBD1 (5 bases). The germline CDR1 and CDR2 sequences are SGHAT and FQNNGV. V was pared by 0 bases and J by 4 bases, with 13 bases between. The CDR3 runs to 15 residues. The CDR3 is CASSLDLRQPYEQYL. The CDR3 DNA follows: TGTGCCAGCAGCTTAGATCTACGACAGCCTTACGAGCAGTACTTA.

With respect to this clonotype: The CDR3 does not end in the conserved phenylalanine or tryptophan, so this is likely a read error. This chain joins TRBV6-5 and TRBJ2-7; 7 nucleotides match TRBD2. The germline V gene encodes CDR1 MNHEY and CDR2 SVGAGI. CDR3 length: 15 amino acids. V shed 0 bases and J 7 bases; nucleotides not matched to a gene: 9. CDR3 loop: CASSYSRRETTEQYL. Written as DNA, the CDR3 is TGTGCCAGCAGTTACTCGAGGCGGGAGACGACTGAGCAGTACTTA.

Turning to this clonotype: The junction does not match germline at one end; this may be a read error. The genes are TRBV29-1 and TRBJ2-5, with 9 positions matching TRBD1. Per germline, CDR1 SQVTM and CDR2 ANQGSEA. The CDR3 extends over 15 amino acids. The CDR3 DNA reads as TGCAGCGCCATAGGACAGGGGCGCATAGGAGAGACCCAATACTTC. Residues: CSAIGQGRIGETQYF.

Regarding this clonotype: At one end, the junction sequence differs from germline, possibly due to a read error. V usage is TRBV4-1 and J usage is TRBJ2-3; D is uncertain. CDR3 length: 14 residues. CDR1 is MGHRA and CDR2 is YSYEKL in the germline V gene. CDR3: CASNQEMSVDTQYF. In DNA, the CDR3 is TGCGCCAGCAACCAAGAGATGTCCGTAGATACGCAGTATTTT.

As regards this clonotype: The germline gene is not matched at one end of the junction; a read error may be the cause. V is TRBV14 and J is TRBJ2-1; 10 bases are a match to TRBD2. The germline CDR1 and CDR2 sequences are SGHDN and FVKESK. The CDR3 has 14 residues. The CDR3 is CASSQASGRKQQIF. The CDR3 DNA sequence: TGTGCCAGCAGCCAGGCTAGCGGGAGAAAGCAACAGATCTTC.

This clonotype came up a few times. An end of the junction does not agree with germline; a read error may underlie this. The chain combines TRBV5-1 with TRBJ2-6; D might be TRBD1 (5 bases). CDR1 is SGHRS, CDR2 YFSETQ, per germline. The CDR3 consists of 16 residues. The CDR3 DNA sequence: TGTGCCAGCAGCCCCGGACATGAAGCTGGGGCCAACGTCCTGACTTTC. This translates into CASSPGHEAGANVLTF.

The chain joins TRBV29-1 to TRBJ2-1; weak D call: TRBD2 (6 bases). In germline, CDR1 is SQVTM, CDR2 ANQGSEA. This CDR3 has 14 residues. The CDR3 sequence is CSVDRRDGPDEQFF. DNA of the CDR3: TGCAGTGTCGATCGGCGGGATGGCCCGGATGAGCAGTTCTTC.

The rearrangement links TRBV28 to TRBJ1-1, with D unresolved. The CDR3 covers 14 residues. Germline V gives CDR1 MDHEN, CDR2 SYDVKM. Trimming left V 6 bases short and J 0 bases short, with 11 bases between. CDR3 sequence: CASRSGYLNTEAFF. The CDR3 bases are TGTGCCAGCAGGTCAGGATACCTGAACACTGAAGCTTTCTTT.